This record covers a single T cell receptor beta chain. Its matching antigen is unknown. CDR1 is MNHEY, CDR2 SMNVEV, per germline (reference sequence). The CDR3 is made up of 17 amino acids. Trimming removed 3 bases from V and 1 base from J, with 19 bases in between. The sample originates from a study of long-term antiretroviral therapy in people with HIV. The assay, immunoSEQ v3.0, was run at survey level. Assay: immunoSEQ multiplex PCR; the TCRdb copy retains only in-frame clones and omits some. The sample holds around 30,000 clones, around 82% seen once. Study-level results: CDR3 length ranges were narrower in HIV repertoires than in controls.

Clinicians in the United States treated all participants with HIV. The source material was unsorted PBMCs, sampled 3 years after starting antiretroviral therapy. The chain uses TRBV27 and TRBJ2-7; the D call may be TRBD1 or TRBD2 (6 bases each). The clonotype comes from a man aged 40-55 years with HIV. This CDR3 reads CASSFGGGGRISYEQYF. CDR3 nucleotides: TGTGCCAGCAGTTTTGGGGGTGGGGGGCGGATTTCCTACGAGCAGTACTTC.